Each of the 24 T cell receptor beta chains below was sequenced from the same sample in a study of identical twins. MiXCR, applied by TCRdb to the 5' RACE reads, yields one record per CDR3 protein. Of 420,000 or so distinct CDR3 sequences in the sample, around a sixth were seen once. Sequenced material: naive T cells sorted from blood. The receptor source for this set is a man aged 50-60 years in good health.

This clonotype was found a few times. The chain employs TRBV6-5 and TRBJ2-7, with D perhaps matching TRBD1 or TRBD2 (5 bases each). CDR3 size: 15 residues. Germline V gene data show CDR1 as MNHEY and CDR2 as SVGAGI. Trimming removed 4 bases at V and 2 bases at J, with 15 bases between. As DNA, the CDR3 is TGTGCCAGCAGTTCCCACGTCGGGGACGCCTACGAGCAGTACTTC. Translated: CASSSHVGDAYEQYF.

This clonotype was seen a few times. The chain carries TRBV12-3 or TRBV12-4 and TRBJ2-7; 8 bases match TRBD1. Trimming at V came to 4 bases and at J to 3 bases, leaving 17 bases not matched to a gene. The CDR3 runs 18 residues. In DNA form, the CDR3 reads TGTGCCAGCAGTTGGACCGCGGACAGGGAGAGAGGTAACTACGAGCAGTACTTC. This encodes CASSWTADRERGNYEQYF.

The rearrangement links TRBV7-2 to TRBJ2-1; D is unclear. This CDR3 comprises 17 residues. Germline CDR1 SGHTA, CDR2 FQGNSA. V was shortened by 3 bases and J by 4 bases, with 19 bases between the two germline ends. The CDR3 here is CASSFIPASQSYNEQFF. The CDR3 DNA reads TGTGCCAGCAGCTTTATCCCCGCTTCGCAATCTTACAATGAGCAGTTCTTC.

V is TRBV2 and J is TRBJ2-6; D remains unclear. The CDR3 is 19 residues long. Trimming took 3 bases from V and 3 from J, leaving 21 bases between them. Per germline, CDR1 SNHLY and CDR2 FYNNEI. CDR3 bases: TGTGCCAGCAGTGACTCCCGGAGACCTCAATCGGGTGGGGCCAACGTCCTGACTTTC. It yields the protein CASSDSRRPQSGGANVLTF.

CDR3 coding DNA: TGTGCCAGCAGTTTAACTCGATCGACAGCTAACTATGGCTACACCTTC. Its protein is CASSLTRSTANYGYTF. V is TRBV12-3 or TRBV12-4 and J is TRBJ1-2; perhaps TRBD1 as D (5 bases). V was shortened by 2 bases and J by 0 bases, with 13 bases between the two germline ends. The CDR3 has 16 residues.

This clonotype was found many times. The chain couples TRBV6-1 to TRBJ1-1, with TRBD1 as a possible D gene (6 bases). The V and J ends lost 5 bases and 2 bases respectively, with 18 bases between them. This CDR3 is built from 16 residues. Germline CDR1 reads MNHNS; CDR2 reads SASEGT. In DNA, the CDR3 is TGTGCCAGCAGTCAGCTACAGGGTTTTCTAAACACTGAAGCTTTCTTT. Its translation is CASSQLQGFLNTEAFF.

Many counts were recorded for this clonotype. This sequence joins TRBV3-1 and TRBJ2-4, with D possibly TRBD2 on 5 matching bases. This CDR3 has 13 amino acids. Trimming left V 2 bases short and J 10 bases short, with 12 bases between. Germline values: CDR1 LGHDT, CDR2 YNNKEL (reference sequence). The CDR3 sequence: CASSQMPRGIQYF. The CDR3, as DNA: TGTGCCAGCAGCCAAATGCCACGAGGGATTCAGTACTTC.

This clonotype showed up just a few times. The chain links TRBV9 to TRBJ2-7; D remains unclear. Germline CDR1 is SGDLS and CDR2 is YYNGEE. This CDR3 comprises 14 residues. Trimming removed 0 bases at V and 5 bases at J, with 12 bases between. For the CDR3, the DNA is TGTGCCAGCAGCGTAGCGGATTTTTGGGACGAGCAGTACTTC. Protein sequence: CASSVADFWDEQYF. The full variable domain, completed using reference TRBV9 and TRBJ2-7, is DSGVTQTPKHLITATGQRVTLRCSPRSGDLSVYWYQQSLDQGLQFLIQYYNGEERAKGNILERFSAQQFPDLHSELNLSSLELGDSALYFCASSVADFWDEQYFGPGTRLTVT.

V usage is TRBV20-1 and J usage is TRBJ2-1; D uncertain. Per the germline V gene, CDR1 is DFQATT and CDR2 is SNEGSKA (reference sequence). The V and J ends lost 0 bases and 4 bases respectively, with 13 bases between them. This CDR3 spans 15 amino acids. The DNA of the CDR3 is TGCAGTGCTAGAGATGGAACAGAGAGTTACAATGAGCAGTTCTTC. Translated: CSARDGTESYNEQFF.

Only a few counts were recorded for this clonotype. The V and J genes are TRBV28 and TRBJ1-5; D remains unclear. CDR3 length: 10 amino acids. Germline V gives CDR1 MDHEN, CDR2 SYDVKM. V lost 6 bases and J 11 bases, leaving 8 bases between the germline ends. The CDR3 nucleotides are TGTGCCAGCAGGGGTGGGGCCCAGCATTTT. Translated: CASRGGAQHF.

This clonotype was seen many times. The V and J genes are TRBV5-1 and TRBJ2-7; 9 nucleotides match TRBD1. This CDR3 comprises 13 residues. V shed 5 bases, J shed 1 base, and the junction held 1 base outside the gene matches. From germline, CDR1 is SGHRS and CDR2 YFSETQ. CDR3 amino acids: CASRGQGSYEQYF. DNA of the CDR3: TGCGCCAGCAGGGGACAGGGATCCTACGAGCAGTACTTC.

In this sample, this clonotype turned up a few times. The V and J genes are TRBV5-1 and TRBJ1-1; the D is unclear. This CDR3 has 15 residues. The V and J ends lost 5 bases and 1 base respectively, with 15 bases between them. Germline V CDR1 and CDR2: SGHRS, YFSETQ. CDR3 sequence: CASRSPETGNTEAFF. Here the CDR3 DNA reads TGCGCCAGCAGATCCCCTGAAACGGGGAACACTGAAGCTTTCTTT.

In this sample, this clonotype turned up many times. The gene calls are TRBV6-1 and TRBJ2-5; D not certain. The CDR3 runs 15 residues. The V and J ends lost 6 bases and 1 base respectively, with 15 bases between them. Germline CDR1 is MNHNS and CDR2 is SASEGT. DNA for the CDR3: TGTGCCAGCAGCACCGGGCCGACCACCCAAGAGACCCAGTACTTC. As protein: CASSTGPTTQETQYF.

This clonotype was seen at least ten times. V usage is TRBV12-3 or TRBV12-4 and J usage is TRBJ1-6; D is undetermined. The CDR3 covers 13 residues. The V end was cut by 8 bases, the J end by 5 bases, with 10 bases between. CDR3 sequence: CASAGRHNSPLHF. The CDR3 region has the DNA TGTGCCAGCGCGGGCAGACATAATTCACCCCTCCACTTT.

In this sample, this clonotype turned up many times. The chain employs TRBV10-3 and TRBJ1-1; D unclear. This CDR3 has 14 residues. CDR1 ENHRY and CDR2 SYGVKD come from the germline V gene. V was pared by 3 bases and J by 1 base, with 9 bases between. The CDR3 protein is CAISEQTENTEAFF. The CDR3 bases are TGTGCCATCAGTGAACAGACGGAGAACACTGAAGCTTTCTTT.

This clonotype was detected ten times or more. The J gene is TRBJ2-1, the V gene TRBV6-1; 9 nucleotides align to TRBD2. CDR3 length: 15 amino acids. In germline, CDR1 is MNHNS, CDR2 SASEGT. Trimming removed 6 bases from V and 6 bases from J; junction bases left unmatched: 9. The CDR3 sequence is CASSNSGGQINEQFF. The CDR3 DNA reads TGTGCCAGCAGCAATAGCGGGGGCCAGATCAATGAGCAGTTCTTC.

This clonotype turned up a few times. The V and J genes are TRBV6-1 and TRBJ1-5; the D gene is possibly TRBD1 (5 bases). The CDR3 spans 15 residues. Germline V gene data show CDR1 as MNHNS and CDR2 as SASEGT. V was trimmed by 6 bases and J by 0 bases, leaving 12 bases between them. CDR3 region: CASSAQGYSNQPQHF. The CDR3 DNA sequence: TGTGCCAGCAGCGCGCAGGGTTATAGCAATCAGCCCCAGCATTTT.

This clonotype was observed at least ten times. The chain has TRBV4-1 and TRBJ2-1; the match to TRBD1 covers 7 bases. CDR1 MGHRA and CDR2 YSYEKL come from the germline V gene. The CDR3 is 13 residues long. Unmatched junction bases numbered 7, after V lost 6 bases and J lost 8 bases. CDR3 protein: CASSRQGLHEQFF. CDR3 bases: TGCGCCAGCAGTCGACAGGGTTTACATGAGCAGTTCTTC.

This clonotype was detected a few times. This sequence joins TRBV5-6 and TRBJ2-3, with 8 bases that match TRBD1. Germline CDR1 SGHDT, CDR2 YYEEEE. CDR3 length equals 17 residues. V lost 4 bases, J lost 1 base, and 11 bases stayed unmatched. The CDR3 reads CASSPETQGARTDTQYF. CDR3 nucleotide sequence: TGTGCCAGCAGCCCTGAAACCCAGGGGGCACGCACAGATACGCAGTATTTT.

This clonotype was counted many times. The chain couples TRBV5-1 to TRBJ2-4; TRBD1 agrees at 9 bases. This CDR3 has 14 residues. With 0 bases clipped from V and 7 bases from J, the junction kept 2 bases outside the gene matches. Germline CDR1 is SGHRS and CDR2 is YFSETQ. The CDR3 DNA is TGCGCCAGCAGCTTGGAAGGGACAGGGAACATTCAGTACTTC. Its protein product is CASSLEGTGNIQYF.

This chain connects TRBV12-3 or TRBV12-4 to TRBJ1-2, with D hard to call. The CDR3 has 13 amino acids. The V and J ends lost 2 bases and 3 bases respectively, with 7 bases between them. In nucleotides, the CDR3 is TGTGCCAGCAGTTTATTATCGGACTATGGCTACACCTTC. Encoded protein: CASSLLSDYGYTF.

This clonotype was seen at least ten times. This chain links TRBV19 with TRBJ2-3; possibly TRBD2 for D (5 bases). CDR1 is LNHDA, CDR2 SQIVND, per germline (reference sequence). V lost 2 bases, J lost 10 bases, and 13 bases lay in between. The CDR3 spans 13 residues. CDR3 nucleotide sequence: TGTGCCAGTAGTATATCTGAGCGGATAGCGCAGTATTTT. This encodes CASSISERIAQYF. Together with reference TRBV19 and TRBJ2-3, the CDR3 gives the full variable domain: DGGITQSPKYLFRKEGQNVTLSCEQNLNHDAMYWYRQDPGQGLRLIYYSQIVNDFQKGDIAEGYSVSREKKESFPLTVTSAQKNPTAFYLCASSISERIAQYFGPGTRLTVL.

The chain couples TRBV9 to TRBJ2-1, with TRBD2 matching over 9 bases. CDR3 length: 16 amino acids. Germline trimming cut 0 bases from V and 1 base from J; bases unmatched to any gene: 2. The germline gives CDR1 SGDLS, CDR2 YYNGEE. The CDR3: CASSVEGLASYNEQFF. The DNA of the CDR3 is TGTGCCAGCAGCGTAGAAGGACTAGCGTCCTACAATGAGCAGTTCTTC.

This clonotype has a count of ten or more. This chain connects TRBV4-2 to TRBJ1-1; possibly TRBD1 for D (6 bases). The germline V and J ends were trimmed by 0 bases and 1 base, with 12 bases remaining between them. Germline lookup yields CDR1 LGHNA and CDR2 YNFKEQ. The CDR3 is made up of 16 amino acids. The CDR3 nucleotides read TGTGCCAGCAGCCAAGAGGACAGCCGGTCGAACACTGAAGCTTTCTTT. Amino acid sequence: CASSQEDSRSNTEAFF.